The entry below gives a single T cell receptor beta chain sequence along with its context. Antigen specificity is unknown. The entry originates in a study of cytomegalovirus exposure and HLA in healthy donors. Study information: The study's early data release held about 80 million unique TCRs from HLA-typed donors. General study results and limits: In a later analysis, at a false discovery rate of 0.05, roughly 17,000 TCR beta sequences were associated with HLA alleles.

Germline CDR1 MDHEN, CDR2 SYDVKM. V was shortened by 2 bases and J by 3 bases, with 7 bases between the two germline ends. The CDR3 totals 13 residues. Primers for the PCR totalled 60 Vbeta and 13 Jbeta. The table came from immunoSEQ multiplex PCR; TCRdb's copy has only in-frame clones and leaves some out. The data hold about 120,000 clones, with roughly 80% observed a single time. Sequencing used PBMCs. The chain recombines TRBV28 with TRBJ2-5, with D possibly matching TRBD1 (5 bases). The clonotype originates from a female donor in good health and CMV-seropositive. The CDR3, as DNA: TGTGCCAGCAGTTTAGGGGCCGAAGAGACCCAGTACTTC. Its protein product is CASSLGAEETQYF.